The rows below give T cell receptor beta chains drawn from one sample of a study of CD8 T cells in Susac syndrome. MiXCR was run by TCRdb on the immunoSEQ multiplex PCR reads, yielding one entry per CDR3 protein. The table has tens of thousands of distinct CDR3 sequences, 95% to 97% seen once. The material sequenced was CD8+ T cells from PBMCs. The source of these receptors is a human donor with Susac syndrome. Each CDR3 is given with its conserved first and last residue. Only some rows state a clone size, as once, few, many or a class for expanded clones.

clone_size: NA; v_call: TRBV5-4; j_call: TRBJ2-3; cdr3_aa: CASSQGAPGQSTDTQYF
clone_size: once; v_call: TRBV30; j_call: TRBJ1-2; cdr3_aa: CAWISRDGGPYGYTF
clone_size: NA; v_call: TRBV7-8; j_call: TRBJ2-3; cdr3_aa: CASSLARGGLSDTQYF
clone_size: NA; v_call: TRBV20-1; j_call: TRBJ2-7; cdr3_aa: CSARDRRGLGEYEQYF
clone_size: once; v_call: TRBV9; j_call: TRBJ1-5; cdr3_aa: CASSPDLGNQPQHF
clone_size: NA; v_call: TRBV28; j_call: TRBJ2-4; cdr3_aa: CASSPDRAGSIQYF
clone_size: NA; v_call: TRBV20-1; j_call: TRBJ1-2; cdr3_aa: CSASSAGTIYGYTF
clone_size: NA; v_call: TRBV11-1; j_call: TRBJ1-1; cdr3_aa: CASSTPQGGEAFF
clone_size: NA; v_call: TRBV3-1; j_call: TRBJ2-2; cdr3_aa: CASSQTTGELFF
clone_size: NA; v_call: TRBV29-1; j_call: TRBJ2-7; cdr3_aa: CSVEDREGAGGYEQYF
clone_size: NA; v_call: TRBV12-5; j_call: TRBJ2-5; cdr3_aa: CASGLGQFFVQETQYF
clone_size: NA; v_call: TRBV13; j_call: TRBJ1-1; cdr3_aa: CASSFSPGSDSNTEAFF
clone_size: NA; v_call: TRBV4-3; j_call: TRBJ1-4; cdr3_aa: CASSQDPPATNEKLFF
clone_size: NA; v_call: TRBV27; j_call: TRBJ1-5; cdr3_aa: CASSLVRGSSNQPQHF
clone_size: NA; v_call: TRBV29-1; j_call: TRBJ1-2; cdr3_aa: CSVDDGNRGNGYTF
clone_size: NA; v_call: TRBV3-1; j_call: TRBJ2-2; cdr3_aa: CASSSGQGVRELFF
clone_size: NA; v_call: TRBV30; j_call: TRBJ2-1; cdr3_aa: CAWSGGRGNEQFF
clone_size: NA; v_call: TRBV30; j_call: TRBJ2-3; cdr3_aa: CAWSLRTSGVDTQYF
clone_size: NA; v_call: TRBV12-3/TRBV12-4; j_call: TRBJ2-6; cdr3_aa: CASSPRSGANVLTF
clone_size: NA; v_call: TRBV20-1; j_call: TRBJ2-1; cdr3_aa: CSASKQGFNWQFF
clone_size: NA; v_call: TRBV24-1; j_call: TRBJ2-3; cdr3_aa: CATSDPDTDTQYF
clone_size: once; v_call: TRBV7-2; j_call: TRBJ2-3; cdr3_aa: CASSGTDQGTQYF
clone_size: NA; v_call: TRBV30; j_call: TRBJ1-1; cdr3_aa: CAWKGGQGTEAFF
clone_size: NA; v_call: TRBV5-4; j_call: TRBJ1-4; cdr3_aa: CASSRQGARVEKLFF
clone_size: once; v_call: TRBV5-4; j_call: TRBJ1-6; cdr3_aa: CASSKAGRSSGWSYNSPLHF
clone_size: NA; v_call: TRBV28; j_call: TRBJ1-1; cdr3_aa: CASSYGQGWNTEAFF
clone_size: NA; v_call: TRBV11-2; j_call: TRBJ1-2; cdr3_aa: CASSLETDGYGYTF
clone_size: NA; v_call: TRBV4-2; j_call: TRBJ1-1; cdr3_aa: CASSPWTDLNTEAFF
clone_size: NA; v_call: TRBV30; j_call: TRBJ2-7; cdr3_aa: CAWRGDGAEQYF
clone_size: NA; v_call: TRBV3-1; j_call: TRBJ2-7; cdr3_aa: CASSPGTGGREQYF
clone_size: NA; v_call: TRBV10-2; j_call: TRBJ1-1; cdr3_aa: CASSESGTGRQAFF
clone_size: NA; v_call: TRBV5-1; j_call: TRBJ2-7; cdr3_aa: CASSLAGRSEQYF
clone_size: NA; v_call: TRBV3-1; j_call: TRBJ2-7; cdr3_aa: CASSQGRLAGESSYEQYF
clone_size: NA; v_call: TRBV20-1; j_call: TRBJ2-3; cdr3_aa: CSARSQGSGLNTQYF
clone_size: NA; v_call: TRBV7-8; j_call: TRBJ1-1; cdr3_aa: CASSPTGGDTEAFF
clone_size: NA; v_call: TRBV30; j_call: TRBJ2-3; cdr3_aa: CALGARGLGDTQYF
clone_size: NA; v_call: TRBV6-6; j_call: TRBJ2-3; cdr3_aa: CASRNPLLAEQDTQYF
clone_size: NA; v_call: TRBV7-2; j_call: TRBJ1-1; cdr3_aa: CASSRYAGIGMNTEAFF
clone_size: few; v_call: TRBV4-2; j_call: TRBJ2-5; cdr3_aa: CASSQARAYQETQYF
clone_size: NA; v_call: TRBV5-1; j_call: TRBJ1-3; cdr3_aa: CASSLGRRLSGNTIYF
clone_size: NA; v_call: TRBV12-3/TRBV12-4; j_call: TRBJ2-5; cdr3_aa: CASSYRTGEETQYF
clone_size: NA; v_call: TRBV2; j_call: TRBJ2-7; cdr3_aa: CASRKGTGEFSEQYF
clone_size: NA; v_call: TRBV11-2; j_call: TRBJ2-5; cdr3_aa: CASSPDRGETQYF
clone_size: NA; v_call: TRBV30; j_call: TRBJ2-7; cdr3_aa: CAWSLGGDLNEQYF
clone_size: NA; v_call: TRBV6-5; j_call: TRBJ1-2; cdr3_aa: CASSYSRGRHYGYTF
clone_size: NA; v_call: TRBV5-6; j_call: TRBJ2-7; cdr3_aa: CASSVGTGLGEQYF